These 15 T cell receptor beta chains came from one sample sequenced in a study of cytomegalovirus exposure and HLA in healthy donors. 60 Vbeta and 13 Jbeta primers were used in PCR. Repertoires were generated with immunoSEQ multiplex PCR, while TCRdb's copy carries only in-frame clones and drops some. This sample has under 200,000 clones, with 65% to 90% found just once. The specimen was PBMCs. These TCRs come from a man in his fifties or sixties in good health and CMV-seropositive.

The table lists this clone with a few counts. The chain uses TRBV6-5 and TRBJ2-2; D not resolved. V dropped 10 bases and J dropped 1 base, with 10 bases sitting between them. CDR1 is MNHEY, CDR2 SVGAGI, per germline. This CDR3 comprises 13 residues. CDR3 in DNA: TGTGCCACCCTAAGACAGAACACCGGGGAGCTGTTTTTT. Encoded protein: CATLRQNTGELFF.

This chain connects TRBV9 to TRBJ2-3; no firm D call. Deletions cut 0 bases from V and 6 bases from J, with 11 bases between. Germline-derived CDR1 and CDR2 are SGDLS and YYNGEE. The CDR3 is 14 residues long. The CDR3 DNA follows: TGTGCCAGCAGCGTAGGAAGATCCGGGGATACGCAGTATTTT. Translating gives CASSVGRSGDTQYF.

CDR3 sequence (DNA): TGCGCCAGCAGTAAGGACAGGGGCTCGAACACTGAAGCTTTCTTT. Translated, it gives CASSKDRGSNTEAFF. V and J are TRBV5-1 and TRBJ1-1; 9 bases agree with TRBD1. This CDR3 has 15 residues. The ends lost 5 bases at V and 1 base at J; junction bases unmatched: 6. Looked up from germline, CDR1 is SGHRS and CDR2 is YFSETQ.

CDR3 region: CASSGRGLARYGYTF. CDR3 coding DNA: TGCGCCAGCAGCGGCAGGGGGCTCGCTAGGTATGGCTACACCTTC. The chain joins TRBV5-1 to TRBJ1-2; 8 bases fit TRBD1. In germline, CDR1 is SGHRS, CDR2 YFSETQ. The CDR3 covers 15 residues. Unmatched junction bases numbered 10, after V lost 4 bases and J lost 5 bases. Based on the CDR3 plus reference TRBV5-1 and TRBJ1-2, the full variable domain is KAGVTQTPRYLIKTRGQQVTLSCSPISGHRSVSWYQQTPGQGLQFLFEYFSETQRNKGNFPGRFSGRQFSNSRSEMNVSTLELGDSALYLCASSGRGLARYGYTFGSGTRLTVV.

The chain has TRBV7-2 and TRBJ1-3; D is possibly TRBD1 (5 bases). The CDR3 has 17 amino acids. The germline V and J ends were trimmed by 5 bases and 0 bases, with 17 bases remaining between them. Germline V gene data show CDR1 as SGHTA and CDR2 as FQGNSA. As DNA, the CDR3 is TGTGCCAGCAGCCCACCTCTCAGGGCCGCCTCTGGAAACACCATATATTTT. It codes for CASSPPLRAASGNTIYF.

The chain has TRBV9 and TRBJ1-5; D is perhaps TRBD1 (6 bases). The CDR3 is 14 residues long. Trimming pared 0 bases from V and 4 bases from J, leaving 8 bases between. Looked up from germline, CDR1 is SGDLS and CDR2 is YYNGEE. CDR3: CASSVEGDNQPQHF. CDR3 in DNA: TGTGCCAGCAGCGTAGAGGGGGATAATCAGCCCCAGCATTTT. Full variable domain (remainder filled in from reference TRBV9 and TRBJ1-5): DSGVTQTPKHLITATGQRVTLRCSPRSGDLSVYWYQQSLDQGLQFLIQYYNGEERAKGNILERFSAQQFPDLHSELNLSSLELGDSALYFCASSVEGDNQPQHFGDGTRLSIL.

The V and J genes are TRBV5-6 and TRBJ1-1, with 7 bases fitting TRBD1. In germline, CDR1 is SGHDT, CDR2 YYEEEE. The trim removed 3 bases at V and 8 bases at J, leaving 4 bases unmatched. CDR3 size: 12 residues. The CDR3: CASSYSDREAFF. The CDR3 nucleotides are TGTGCCAGCAGCTATTCGGACAGGGAAGCTTTCTTT.

The chain carries TRBV6-5 and TRBJ1-3; D possibly corresponds to TRBD1 (5 bases). In germline, CDR1 is MNHEY, CDR2 SVGAGI. Trimming took 2 bases from V and 3 from J, leaving 8 bases between them. CDR3 length equals 14 residues. Here the CDR3 DNA reads TGTGCCAGCAGTTACCGGCAGGGTGGAAACACCATATATTTT. Protein product: CASSYRQGGNTIYF.

V gene TRBV15 combines with J gene TRBJ2-1, with 8 bases matching TRBD1. The CDR3 sequence is 14 residues long. CDR1 is LNHNV, CDR2 YYDKDF, per germline (reference sequence). V gave up 7 bases and J gave up 3 bases; unmatched junction bases: 5. The CDR3 sequence is CATTRGLDYNEQFF. Here the CDR3 DNA reads TGTGCCACCACCAGGGGGCTGGACTACAATGAGCAGTTCTTC.

V gene TRBV7-2 combines with J gene TRBJ1-6, with a weak D call TRBD1 (6 bases). The V gene's germline CDR1 is SGHTA and CDR2 FQGNSA. V gave up 1 base and J gave up 9 bases, with 25 bases separating them. The CDR3 loop spans 19 amino acids. The CDR3 here is CASSLESRTAAQGSSPLHF. The CDR3 DNA reads TGTGCCAGCAGCTTAGAATCCAGGACAGCGGCGCAAGGTAGTTCACCCCTCCACTTT.

V usage is TRBV5-1 and J usage is TRBJ1-2; TRBD1 aligns across 7 bases. Trimming removed 2 bases from V and 2 bases from J; junction bases left unmatched: 3. The CDR3 is made up of 14 amino acids. Germline V gene sequence: CDR1 SGHRS, CDR2 YFSETQ. The CDR3 spells CASSLTQGNYGYTF. The CDR3 DNA reads TGCGCCAGCAGCTTAACACAGGGGAACTATGGCTACACCTTC.

The rearrangement joins TRBV7-3 to TRBJ2-2; D ambiguous. V was clipped by 5 bases and J by 1 base, with 8 bases between them. The germline V gene has CDR1 SGHTA and CDR2 FQGTGA. The CDR3 totals 14 residues. The DNA for the CDR3 is TGTGCCAGCAGCACCTCAGGGAACACCGGGGAGCTGTTTTTT. This codes for CASSTSGNTGELFF.

A few counts support this clone. The gene calls are TRBV11-2 and TRBJ1-1, with TRBD1 identical over 7 bases. The CDR3 length is 15 residues. V lost 4 bases to trimming and J lost 1 base; unmatched junction nucleotides: 6. CDR1 SGHAT and CDR2 FQNNGV come from the germline V gene. The CDR3 DNA is TGTGCCAGCAGCTCCAGGGGACAGTGGAACACTGAAGCTTTCTTT. This translates into CASSSRGQWNTEAFF.

The chain carries TRBV19 and TRBJ2-1, with 8 bases identical to TRBD2. This CDR3 contains 15 residues. V lost 5 bases and J lost 6; bases outside the gene matches: 9. Germline V gene sequence: CDR1 LNHDA, CDR2 SQIVND (reference sequence). The CDR3 protein is CASSSSGGPSNEQFF. For the CDR3, the DNA is TGTGCCAGTAGTTCCTCGGGGGGGCCAAGCAATGAGCAGTTCTTC.

This chain connects TRBV18 to TRBJ1-1; the D is unclear. CDR1 and CDR2 (germline): KGHSH, LQKENI. The CDR3 has 11 residues. Trimming removed 4 bases at V and 8 bases at J, with 8 bases between. In nucleotides, the CDR3 is TGTGCCAGCTCACGTCGAGGGGAAGCTTTCTTT. It specifies CASSRRGEAFF.